What follows are 26 T cell receptor beta chains derived from one specimen sequenced in a study of T cells in Graves' hyperthyroidism and ophthalmopathy. Template material for amplifying TCR beta CDR3 regions consisted of RNA transcripts. With the HTBI primer set, the TCR CDR3 went through a first round of RT-PCR. MiXCR, run by TCRdb on the multiplex PCR reads, gives a single entry per CDR3 protein. This sample has about 540,000 distinct CDR3 sequences; 46% occur once, and the top ten carry around 7.7%. The sample consisted of peripheral blood or thyroid tissue (not recorded which). These receptors all stem from a woman under 30 with Graves' hyperthyroidism.

This clonotype appeared many times. V usage is TRBV2 and J usage is TRBJ2-2; 14 bases are shared with TRBD2. The germline gives CDR1 SNHLY, CDR2 FYNNEI. With V trimmed by 4 bases and J by 5 bases, 6 bases remained unmatched. CDR3 length: 17 residues. The CDR3: CASSGGLAGDGTGELFF. CDR3 nucleotide sequence: TGTGCCAGCAGTGGGGGACTAGCGGGAGACGGAACCGGGGAGCTGTTTTTT.

Comment on this clonotype: A much larger clonotype is one base distant, so this may be a read error. V usage is TRBV6-1 and J usage is TRBJ2-7; D tentatively fits TRBD1 or TRBD2 (5 bases each). Per germline, CDR1 MNHNS and CDR2 SASEGT. CDR3 length: 13 residues. CDR3 residues: CASGQGPSYGQYF. The CDR3, as DNA: TGTGCCAGCGGGCAGGGACCCTCCTACGGGCAGTACTTC.

This clonotype was detected ten times or more. The chain employs TRBV20-1 and TRBJ1-5, with a possible D match to TRBD1 (6 bases). Germline values: CDR1 DFQATT, CDR2 SNEGSKA (reference sequence). This CDR3 has 14 amino acids. V was cut by 3 bases and J by 2 bases, with 11 bases left in between. The CDR3 bases are TGCAGTGCTAGGCAGGGGAACGGCAATCAGCCCCAGCATTTT. Protein sequence: CSARQGNGNQPQHF.

The CDR3 bases are TGTGCCACCAGTGATTTTGGTGAGAGCTCTGGGGCCAACGTCCTGACTTTC. Amino acids: CATSDFGESSGANVLTF. The chain combines TRBV24-1 with TRBJ2-6; the D is unclear. This CDR3 contains 17 residues. CDR1 is KGHDR and CDR2 is SFDVKD in the germline V gene. The V and J ends lost 1 base and 0 bases respectively, with 9 bases between them.

This clonotype has a handful of counts. The J gene is TRBJ2-3, the V gene TRBV9; 7 bases are a match to TRBD2. This CDR3 is 13 amino acids long. After removal of 6 bases from V and 4 bases from J, the junction contained 5 bases not matched to a gene. Looked up from germline, CDR1 is SGDLS and CDR2 is YYNGEE. The DNA of the CDR3 is TGTGCCAGCACCAGACTAGCTTCAGATACGCAGTATTTT. This encodes CASTRLASDTQYF. Using reference TRBV9 and TRBJ2-3 for the parts outside the CDR3, the full variable domain is DSGVTQTPKHLITATGQRVTLRCSPRSGDLSVYWYQQSLDQGLQFLIQYYNGEERAKGNILERFSAQQFPDLHSELNLSSLELGDSALYFCASTRLASDTQYFGPGTRLTVL.

This clonotype was found a few times. The rearrangement uses TRBV29-1 and TRBJ2-7; 10 bases line up with TRBD2. CDR3 length: 13 residues. J lost 5 bases, V lost 7 bases, and 8 bases had no gene match. The V gene's germline CDR1 is SQVTM and CDR2 ANQGSEA. The CDR3, as DNA: TGCAGCGCGGCTAGCGGGAGTTTCGACGAGCAGTACTTC. Translated, it gives CSAASGSFDEQYF.

This clonotype was seen ten or more times. The chain recombines TRBV6-5 with TRBJ2-7; 9 bases agree with TRBD1. Germline V lookup: CDR1 MNHEY, CDR2 SVGAGI. With V trimmed by 5 bases and J by 5 bases, 7 bases remained unmatched. CDR3 size: 14 residues. The CDR3: CASSSVGQGDEQYF. The DNA of the CDR3 is TGTGCCAGCAGTAGCGTGGGACAGGGCGACGAGCAGTACTTC.

The table lists this clonotype with many counts. The V gene is TRBV19, the J gene TRBJ1-5; 7 nucleotides line up with TRBD1. The junction had 11 bases not matched to a gene; V was cut back by 4 bases and J by 2 bases. Germline V gene sequence: CDR1 LNHDA, CDR2 SQIVND (reference sequence). CDR3 length equals 17 residues. The CDR3: CASSKLWRGRGNQPQHF. CDR3 sequence (DNA): TGTGCCAGTAGTAAACTATGGAGGGGGCGCGGCAATCAGCCCCAGCATTTT.

In the case of this clonotype: The final CDR3 position lacks the conserved phenylalanine or tryptophan, pointing to a likely read error. It is unclear where the CDR3 begins or ends on the DNA, so no DNA is shown, and the CDR3 is as TCRdb lists it. The rearrangement uses TRBV12-3 or TRBV12-4 and TRBJ1-6. The CDR3 adds up to 9 amino acids, both ends counted. CDR3: CASSYRGPR.

This clonotype was seen ten or more times. The rearrangement links TRBV25-1 to TRBJ1-1; no clear D. Germline V gives CDR1 MGHDK, CDR2 SYGVNS. The CDR3 consists of 13 residues. Between the trimmed V and J ends, which lost 5 bases and 4 bases, there was a span of 11 bases. CDR3 coding DNA: TGTGCCAGCAGTTCCCTCCTCCCCACTGAAGCTTTCTTT. The encoded protein is CASSSLLPTEAFF.

J is TRBJ2-7 and V is TRBV7-8; 8 bases match TRBD2. The J call could be wrong; TRBJ2-1 is a better fit for the DNA end. Germline values: CDR1 SGHVS, CDR2 FQNEAQ. This CDR3 contains 15 residues. The CDR3 is CASSPPGLVVGEQFF. Here the CDR3 DNA reads TGTGCCAGCAGCCCTCCGGGACTAGTTGTTGGTGAGCAGTTCTTC.

The chain combines TRBV12-3 or TRBV12-4 with TRBJ2-7; D not certain. This CDR3 spans 12 amino acids. V dropped 2 bases and J dropped 6 bases, with 8 bases sitting between them. CDR3 protein: CASSLWGTEQYF. The CDR3 coding sequence is TGTGCCAGCAGTTTATGGGGTACCGAGCAGTACTTC.

This clonotype was observed a few times. The V gene is TRBV19, the J gene TRBJ1-4, with D uncertain. Germline CDR1 LNHDA, CDR2 SQIVND (reference sequence). Trimming removed 5 bases from V and 8 bases from J, with 33 bases in between. The CDR3 spans 20 residues. In DNA, the CDR3 is TGTGCCAGTAGTCAAGAATTCGTCCTCCCCCACGGGTTTAGAAAAGAAAAACTGTTTTTT. Translating it yields CASSQEFVLPHGFRKEKLFF.

This clonotype was seen a few times. A much larger clone is a single base away; this may be a read error. The V call is TRBV7-7, the J call TRBJ2-2; the match to TRBD2 covers 7 bases. Germline V gene sequence: CDR1 SSHAT, CDR2 FNYEAQ (reference sequence). The CDR3 has 15 amino acids. The CDR3 bases are TGTGCTAGCAGCTCAAGCGGGATCGGGGCCGGGGAGCTGTTTTTT. Translated: CASSSSGIGAGELFF.

The rearrangement links TRBV6-5 to TRBJ2-5; no definite D call. This CDR3 region has 14 residues. Germline V gives CDR1 MNHEY, CDR2 SVGAGI. V shed 7 bases and J shed 1 base, with 13 bases lying between them. CDR3 loop: CASNPWAIQETQYF. The CDR3 nucleotides are TGTGCCAGCAACCCCTGGGCTATCCAAGAGACCCAGTACTTC.

The rearrangement joins TRBV7-3 to TRBJ2-5, with D possibly matching TRBD1 (6 bases). The CDR3 runs to 16 residues. V lost 5 bases and J lost 5, with 21 bases in between. Germline CDR1 reads SGHTA; CDR2 reads FQGTGA. The CDR3 is CASSPVLAGVPETQYF. CDR3 bases: TGTGCCAGCAGCCCAGTTTTGGCAGGGGTACCGGAGACCCAGTACTTC.

Many counts were recorded for this clonotype. This chain uses TRBV2 with TRBJ2-1; 9 positions agree with TRBD1. The length of the CDR3 is 14 residues. Germline CDR1 is SNHLY and CDR2 is FYNNEI. V lost 6 bases and J lost 8; bases outside the gene matches: 8. The CDR3 region has the DNA TGTGCCAGCAGAGATACAGGGGGCGCGGATGAGCAGTTCTTC. It codes for CASRDTGGADEQFF. The whole variable domain, remainder taken from reference TRBV2 and TRBJ2-1, is EPEVTQTPSHQVTQMGQEVILRCVPISNHLYFYWYRQILGQKVEFLVSFYNNEISEKSEIFDDQFSVERPDGSNFTLKIRSTKLEDSAMYFCASRDTGGADEQFFGPGTRLTVL.

This clonotype was seen many times. This rearrangement joins TRBV27 to TRBJ2-5; D remains unclear. Trimming cost V 4 bases and J 6 bases, with 15 bases left between them. This CDR3 is 14 amino acids long. Germline CDR1 is MNHEY and CDR2 is SMNVEV (reference sequence). The CDR3 protein is CASSSDLRSKTQYF. The CDR3 DNA reads TGTGCCAGCAGTTCCGACTTGAGATCAAAGACCCAGTACTTC.

This clonotype was picked up many times. This chain connects TRBV10-1 to TRBJ2-7; D remains ambiguous. The CDR3 is made up of 12 amino acids. Germline CDR1 reads WNHNN; CDR2 reads SYGVQD (reference sequence). Trimming cost V 2 bases and J 2 bases, with 4 bases left between them. The CDR3, as DNA: TGCGCCAGCAGTGAGACCGCCTACGAGCAGTACTTC. Translated: CASSETAYEQYF.

CDR3 nucleotide sequence: TGTGCCAGCAGCCTCGGGATAACACCCATTCAAGAGACCCAGTACTTC. It yields the protein CASSLGITPIQETQYF. The V and J genes are TRBV4-2 and TRBJ2-5; possibly TRBD2 for D (5 bases). The germline CDR1 and CDR2 sequences are LGHNA and YNFKEQ. V lost 4 bases and J 2 bases, leaving 17 bases between the germline ends. This CDR3 has 16 amino acids.

This clonotype was found many times. The chain employs TRBV12-3 or TRBV12-4 and TRBJ1-6, with TRBD1 matching over 7 bases. The trim removed 1 base at V and 5 bases at J, leaving 5 bases unmatched. The CDR3 is 16 residues long. The CDR3 DNA sequence: TGTGCCAGCAGTTTAGGGAGGGGGCCGAATAATTCACCCCTCCACTTT. This encodes CASSLGRGPNNSPLHF.

The sample holds many counts of this clonotype. The gene calls are TRBV10-3 and TRBJ2-7; the match to TRBD2 covers 12 bases. Losses at the gene ends were 7 bases for V and 4 bases for J; bases not matched to a gene: 5. Per the germline V gene, CDR1 is ENHRY and CDR2 is SYGVKD. This CDR3 is built from 14 residues. The CDR3 region has the DNA TGTGCCATCAAAACGACTAGCGGGAGTTACGAGCAGTACTTC. Protein: CAIKTTSGSYEQYF.

J is TRBJ1-4 and V is TRBV29-1; TRBD1 is a possible D gene (6 bases). V lost 7 bases and J 7 bases, leaving 10 bases between the germline ends. Germline values: CDR1 SQVTM, CDR2 ANQGSEA. The CDR3 length is 11 residues. The CDR3 sequence: CSAIRGEKLFF. CDR3 sequence (DNA): TGCAGCGCCATCAGGGGTGAAAAACTGTTTTTT. Combining the CDR3 with reference TRBV29-1 and TRBJ1-4 gives the whole variable domain SAVISQKPSRDICQRGTSLTIQCQVDSQVTMMFWYRQQPGQSLTLIATANQGSEATYESGFVIDKFPISRPNLTFSTLTVSNMSPEDSSIYLCSAIRGEKLFFGSGTQLSVL.

The chain is built from TRBV15 and TRBJ1-1, with 7 bases fitting TRBD1. The CDR3 is 16 residues long. The germline V gene encodes CDR1 LNHNV and CDR2 YYDKDF (reference sequence). The junction had 11 bases not matched to a gene; V was cut back by 0 bases and J by 7 bases. As DNA, the CDR3 is TGTGCCACCAGCAGAGATCTGGGGACAGCAACTAATGAAGCTTTCTTT. This gives the protein CATSRDLGTATNEAFF.

CDR3 DNA sequence: TGTGCCAGCAGCGTAAGGCCAACTAATGAAGCTTTCTTT. Its protein product is CASSVRPTNEAFF. This rearrangement joins TRBV9 to TRBJ1-1; no clear D gene. CDR1 is SGDLS, CDR2 YYNGEE, per germline. V was clipped by 1 base and J by 7 bases, with 11 bases between them. The CDR3 runs to 13 residues.

V and J are TRBV7-3 and TRBJ1-1; 7 bases match TRBD1. CDR1 and CDR2 from the germline V gene are SGHTA and FQGTGA. This CDR3 has 10 residues. J lost 11 bases, V lost 5 bases, and 2 bases had no gene match. CDR3 loop: CASSRDSAFF. CDR3 nucleotide sequence: TGTGCCAGCAGCAGGGACAGTGCTTTCTTT.